This T cell receptor (beta chain) came from a study of TIL therapy for anti-PD-1-resistant metastatic lung cancer. The overall study: Most patients had lung adenocarcinoma.

Trimming left V 7 bases short and J 8 bases short, with 17 bases between. Germline V gene lookup returns CDR1 MDHEN and CDR2 SYDVKM. CDR3 size: 13 residues. Sample time point: pre-treatment sample, taken before nivolumab and TIL therapy. The libraries were made with immunoSEQ v3. The data were produced by immunoSEQ multiplex PCR, yet TCRdb's version contains in-frame clones alone and is incomplete. The sample gives tens of thousands of clones, approximately 69% of which show up once; 5.5% to 8.5% is in the top ten. The rearrangement joins TRBV28 to TRBJ1-2; no reliable D call. The source of this sequence is a person aged 25 to 80 with non-small cell lung cancer. The specimen was blood, collected at baseline. CDR3 in DNA: TGTGCCAGCAATTATCTACCCGGCGGGGGCTACACCTTC. Translating gives CASNYLPGGGYTF.